Listed below are T cell receptor beta chains from one sample, sequenced in a study of cytomegalovirus exposure and HLA in healthy donors. Here immunoSEQ multiplex PCR was the method, and the copy in TCRdb shows in-frame clones only, minus some. The sample has some 190,000 clones, 75% to 85% seen once. Sequenced: PBMCs. All receptors derive from a man younger than 35 in good health and CMV-seronegative. The CDR3 runs from the conserved cysteine through the conserved F or W. Each record gives: V gene, CDR3 length, D gene, J gene, clone size, CDR3 protein, CDR3 DNA. D genes are given only for firm matches. The size entry is marked missing in some rows and otherwise reads once, few, many or a size class.

>TRBV2|15|TRBD2|TRBJ2-5|few
CASGWTSGRRETQYF
TGTGCCAGCGGCTGGACTAGCGGGAGGAGGGAGACCCAGTACTTC
>TRBV7-8|16|TRBD1|TRBJ1-1|once
CASSLWQGAFGTEAFF
TGTGCCAGCAGCTTATGGCAGGGGGCCTTCGGCACTGAAGCTTTCTTT
>TRBV29-1|13|TRBD1|TRBJ2-7|NA
CSATGTDSYEQYF
TGCAGCGCCACCGGGACAGACTCCTACGAGCAGTACTTC
>TRBV7-9|16|NA|TRBJ1-1|NA
CASSLGVAGMNTEAFF
TGTGCCAGCAGCTTAGGGGTCGCGGGTATGAACACTGAAGCTTTCTTT
>TRBV5-1|16|TRBD1|TRBJ2-2|NA
CASSLRTGIITGELFF
TGCGCCAGCAGCTTAAGGACAGGGATTATCACCGGGGAGCTGTTTTTT
>TRBV5-6|12|NA|TRBJ2-3|NA
CASSLAGITQYF
TGTGCCAGCAGCTTGGCGGGGATTACGCAGTATTTT
>TRBV6-5|12|NA|TRBJ2-7|NA
CASSYGPYEQYF
TGTGCCAGCAGTTACGGGCCATACGAGCAGTACTTC
>TRBV15|18|TRBD2|TRBJ2-7|NA
CATSRDRPTSAGSYEQYF
TGTGCCACCAGCAGAGATCGGCCAACTAGCGCGGGCTCCTACGAGCAGTACTTC
>TRBV30|13|NA|TRBJ1-4|NA
CAWTGNVREKLFF
TGTGCCTGGACCGGGAATGTAAGGGAAAAACTGTTTTTT
>TRBV30|13|TRBD1|TRBJ1-1|NA
CAYRTGDYTEAFF
TGTGCCTATCGAACAGGGGATTACACTGAAGCTTTCTTT
>TRBV19|15|TRBD1|TRBJ1-1|once
CASMLDGTGGREAFF
TGTGCCAGTATGCTAGACGGGACAGGGGGCCGTGAAGCTTTCTTT
>TRBV4-2|13|NA|TRBJ2-7|NA
CASSQDQLYEQYF
TGTGCCAGCAGCCAAGATCAACTCTACGAGCAGTACTTC
>TRBV7-2|15|TRBD2|TRBJ2-7|NA
CASSLAGTSGYEQYF
TGTGCCAGCAGCTTGGCTGGGACTAGCGGCTACGAGCAGTACTTC
>TRBV11-2|16|NA|TRBJ1-6|NA
CASSLGPRGYNSPLHF
TGTGCCAGCAGCTTAGGCCCCAGGGGATATAATTCACCCCTCCACTTT
>TRBV11-3|12|NA|TRBJ2-7|NA
CARPEQNYEQYF
TGTGCCAGACCGGAACAGAACTACGAGCAGTACTTC
>TRBV5-1|17|TRBD1|TRBJ1-6|NA
CASSISTGTGADSPLHF
TGCGCCAGCAGCATAAGTACCGGGACAGGGGCGGACTCACCCCTCCACTTT
>TRBV5-1|15|NA|TRBJ1-4|NA
CASSREGPPGEKLFF
TGCGCCAGCAGCCGAGAGGGCCCGCCAGGTGAAAAACTGTTTTTT
>TRBV25-1|16|NA|TRBJ2-7|NA
CASSESLTGSSYEQYF
TGTGCCAGCAGTGAGTCCCTTACAGGGAGCTCCTACGAGCAGTACTTC
>TRBV5-4|14|NA|TRBJ2-7|NA
CASSPGLASPEQYF
TGTGCCAGCAGCCCAGGACTGGCCTCTCCCGAGCAGTACTTC
>TRBV30|15|NA|TRBJ2-1|NA
CAWRGSRSSYNEQFF
TGTGCCTGGAGGGGTAGCCGGAGCTCCTACAATGAGCAGTTCTTC
>TRBV30|16|TRBD1|TRBJ1-5|few
CAWSQGGVYSNQPQHF
TGTGCCTGGAGTCAAGGGGGCGTTTATAGCAATCAGCCCCAGCATTTT
>TRBV27|18|NA|TRBJ2-6|once
CASSPLTSMRAGANVLTF
TGTGCCAGCAGCCCTTTGACATCGATGAGGGCTGGGGCCAACGTCCTGACTTTC
>TRBV5-1|14|NA|TRBJ2-5|NA
CASSLGGTQETQYF
TGCGCCAGCAGCTTAGGGGGTACGCAAGAGACCCAGTACTTC
>TRBV18|15|TRBD2|TRBJ2-7|NA
CASSPLTAGLYEQYF
TGTGCCAGCTCACCACTAACAGCGGGGTTGTACGAGCAGTACTTC
>TRBV18|16|TRBD1|TRBJ1-1|few
CASSPQGAGMNTEAFF
TGTGCCAGCTCACCACAGGGGGCGGGCATGAACACTGAAGCTTTCTTT
>TRBV9|12|TRBD2|TRBJ2-1|NA
CASSVRGGRPFF
TGTGCCAGCAGCGTCCGGGGGGGCCGGCCGTTCTTC
>TRBV28|13|NA|TRBJ2-2|NA
CASSFGGTGELFF
TGTGCCAGCAGTTTTGGGGGGACCGGGGAGCTGTTTTTT
>TRBV2|16|TRBD2|TRBJ2-3|NA
CASKDEAGGSTDTQYF
TGTGCCAGCAAAGATGAGGCGGGGGGTAGCACAGATACGCAGTATTTT
>TRBV11-3|16|NA|TRBJ2-1|NA
CASSLRGRGAYNEQFF
TGTGCCAGCAGCTTAAGGGGCAGGGGCGCCTACAATGAGCAGTTCTTC
>TRBV19|13|TRBD2|TRBJ2-7|NA
CVGCGSGSYEQYF
TGTGTCGGGTGCGGTAGCGGGAGCTACGAGCAGTACTTC
>TRBV4-2|15|TRBD1|TRBJ2-1|NA
CASSQVGDRYNEQFF
TGTGCCAGCAGCCAAGTGGGGGACAGATACAATGAGCAGTTCTTC
>TRBV19|13|NA|TRBJ2-6|NA
CASSTTGANVLTF
TGTGCCAGTAGTACAACTGGGGCCAACGTCCTGACTTTC
>TRBV28|15|TRBD1|TRBJ1-1|NA
CASSLRQGWGTEAFF
TGTGCCAGCAGTTTACGACAGGGCTGGGGCACTGAAGCTTTCTTT
>TRBV5-1|15|TRBD2|TRBJ2-7|NA
CASSLPGTSSYEQYF
TGCGCCAGCAGCTTGCCCGGGACTAGCTCCTACGAGCAGTACTTC
>TRBV6-5|15|TRBD1|TRBJ1-1|NA
CASSNQDRAGTEAFF
TGTGCCAGCAGTAACCAGGACAGGGCAGGTACTGAAGCTTTCTTT
>TRBV13|15|TRBD1|TRBJ1-5|NA
CASSLGTGGFQPQHF
TGTGCCAGCAGCTTAGGGACAGGGGGCTTTCAGCCCCAGCATTTT
>TRBV7-2|14|TRBD2|TRBJ2-3|NA
CASGTAGAPDTQYF
TGTGCCAGCGGAACAGCGGGAGCCCCAGATACGCAGTATTTT
>TRBV7-9|18|TRBD2|TRBJ2-2|once
CSSSSPGLSLNVPGELFF
TGTTCCAGCAGCTCTCCGGGACTATCCCTTAATGTCCCCGGGGAGCTGTTTTTT